The T cell receptor (beta chain) described here comes from a study of somatic mutations in cytotoxic T cells in rheumatoid arthritis. Trimming took off 5 bases at V and 6 bases at J, with 14 bases between the two ends. Looked up from germline, CDR1 is SNHLY and CDR2 is FYNNEI. The length of the CDR3 is 13 residues. Assay: immunoSEQ multiplex PCR; the TCRdb copy retains only in-frame clones and omits some. The sample records some 17,000 clones, roughly four fifths being singletons. The sample taken for sequencing was CD8+ T cells sorted from blood. The rearrangement links TRBV2 to TRBJ2-7; no definite D call. This receptor was obtained from an adult with rheumatoid arthritis. The CDR3 coding sequence is TGTGCCAGCAGTCCTTCAAACACAATCGAGCAGTACTTC. It yields the protein CASSPSNTIEQYF. Drawing the rest from reference TRBV2 and TRBJ2-7, the complete variable domain is EPEVTQTPSHQVTQMGQEVILRCVPISNHLYFYWYRQILGQKVEFLVSFYNNEISEKSEIFDDQFSVERPDGSNFTLKIRSTKLEDSAMYFCASSPSNTIEQYFGPGTRLTVT.